This TCR beta chain was obtained from a study of blood T cell repertoires in COVID-19. Study summary: Samples representing acute and convalescent COVID-19 were sourced from the United States, Italy and Spain. T cells, B-cell-depleted T cells, or PBMCs supplied cDNA or gDNA.

V was clipped by 0 bases and J by 10 bases; unmatched bases: 7. CDR3 size: 16 residues. Looked up from germline, CDR1 is LGHDT and CDR2 is YNNKEL (reference sequence). This clone was observed once. In the authors' methods: From reference gene primer amplification, estimates of nucleated cell counts were derived. Generated by immunoSEQ multiplex PCR, the TCRdb table keeps only in-frame clones and is missing some. That table supplies the V and J calls and clone size; D and trimming were determined from the DNA. The sample consists of some 300,000 clones, just under 90% of them appearing once. Patients of the Seattle cohort, enrolled during active infection, were followed longitudinally.

J is TRBJ2-1 and V is TRBV3-1 (or the pseudogene TRBV3-2); 12 bases agree with TRBD2. Specimen: peripheral blood. The receptor was derived from a woman in her fifties or sixties with COVID-19, enrolled during active disease. The CDR3 loop is CASSQEPSGRGGEQFF. CDR3 coding DNA: TGTGCCAGCAGCCAAGAACCTAGCGGGAGGGGTGGAGAGCAGTTCTTC.